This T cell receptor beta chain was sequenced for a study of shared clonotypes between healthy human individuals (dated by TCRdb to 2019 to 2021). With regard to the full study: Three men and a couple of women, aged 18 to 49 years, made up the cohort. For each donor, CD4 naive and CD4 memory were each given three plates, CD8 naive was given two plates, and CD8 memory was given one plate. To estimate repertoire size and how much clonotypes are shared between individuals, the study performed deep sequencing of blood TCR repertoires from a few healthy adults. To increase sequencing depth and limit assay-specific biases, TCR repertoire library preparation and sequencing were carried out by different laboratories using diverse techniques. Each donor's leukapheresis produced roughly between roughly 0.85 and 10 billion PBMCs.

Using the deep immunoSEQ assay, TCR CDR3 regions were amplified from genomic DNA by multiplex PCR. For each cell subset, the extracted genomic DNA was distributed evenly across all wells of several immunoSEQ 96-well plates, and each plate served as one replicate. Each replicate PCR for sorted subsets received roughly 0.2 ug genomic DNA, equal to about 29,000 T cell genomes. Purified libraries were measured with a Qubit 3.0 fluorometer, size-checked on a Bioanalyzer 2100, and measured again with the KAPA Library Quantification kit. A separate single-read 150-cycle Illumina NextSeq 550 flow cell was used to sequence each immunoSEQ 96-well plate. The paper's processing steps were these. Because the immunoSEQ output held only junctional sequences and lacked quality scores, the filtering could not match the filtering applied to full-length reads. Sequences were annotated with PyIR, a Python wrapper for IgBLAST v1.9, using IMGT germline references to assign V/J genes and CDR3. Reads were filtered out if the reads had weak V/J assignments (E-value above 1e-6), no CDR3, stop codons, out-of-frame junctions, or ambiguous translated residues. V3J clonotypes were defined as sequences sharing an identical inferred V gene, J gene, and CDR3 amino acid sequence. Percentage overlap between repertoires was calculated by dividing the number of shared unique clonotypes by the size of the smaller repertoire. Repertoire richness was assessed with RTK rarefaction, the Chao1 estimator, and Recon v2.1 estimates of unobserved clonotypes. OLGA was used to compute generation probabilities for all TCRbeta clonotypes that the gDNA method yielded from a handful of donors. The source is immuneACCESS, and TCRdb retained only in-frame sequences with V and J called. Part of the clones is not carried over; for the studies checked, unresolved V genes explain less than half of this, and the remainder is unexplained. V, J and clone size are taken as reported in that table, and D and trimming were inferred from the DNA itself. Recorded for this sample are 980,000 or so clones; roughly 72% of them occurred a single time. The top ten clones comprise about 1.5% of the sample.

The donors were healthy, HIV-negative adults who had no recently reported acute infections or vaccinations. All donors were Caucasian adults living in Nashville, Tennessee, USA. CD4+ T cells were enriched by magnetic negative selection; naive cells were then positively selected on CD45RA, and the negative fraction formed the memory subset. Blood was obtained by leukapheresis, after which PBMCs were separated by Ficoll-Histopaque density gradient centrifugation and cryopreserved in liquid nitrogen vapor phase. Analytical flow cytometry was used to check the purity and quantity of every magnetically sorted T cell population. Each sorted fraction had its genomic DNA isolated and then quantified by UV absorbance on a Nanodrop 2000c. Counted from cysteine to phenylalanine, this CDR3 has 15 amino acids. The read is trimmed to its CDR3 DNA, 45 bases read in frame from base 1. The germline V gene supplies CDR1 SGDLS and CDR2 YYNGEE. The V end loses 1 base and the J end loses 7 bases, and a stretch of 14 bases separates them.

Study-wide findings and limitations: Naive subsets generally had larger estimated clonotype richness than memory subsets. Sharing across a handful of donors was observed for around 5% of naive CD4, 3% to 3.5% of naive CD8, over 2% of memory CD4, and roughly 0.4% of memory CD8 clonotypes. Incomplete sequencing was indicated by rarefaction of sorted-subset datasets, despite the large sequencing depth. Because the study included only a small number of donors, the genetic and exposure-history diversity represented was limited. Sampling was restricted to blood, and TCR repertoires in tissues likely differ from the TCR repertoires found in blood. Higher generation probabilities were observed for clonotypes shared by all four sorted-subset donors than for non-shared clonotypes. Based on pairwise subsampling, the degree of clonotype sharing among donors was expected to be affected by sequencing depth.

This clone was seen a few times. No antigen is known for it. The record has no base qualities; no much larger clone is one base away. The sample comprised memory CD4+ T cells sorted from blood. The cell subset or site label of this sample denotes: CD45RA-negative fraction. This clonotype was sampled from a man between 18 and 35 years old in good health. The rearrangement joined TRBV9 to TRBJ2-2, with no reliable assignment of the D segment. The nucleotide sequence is TGTGCCAGCAGCGTACAGGACCACATATACGGGGAGCTGTTTTTT. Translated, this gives CASSVQDHIYGELFF.